This T cell receptor (beta chain) derives from a study of shared clonotypes between healthy human individuals. Across the study: The study enrolled a couple of women and a few men aged 18 to 49. Points from the study as a whole: As a rule, naive subsets had a larger estimated richness than memory subsets. Some naive CD4 clonotypes, around 5%, turned up in common across a few donors.

Some clones are missing from TCRdb's copy, which holds only in-frame ones; the method was immunoSEQ multiplex PCR. The data contain 550,000 to 600,000 clones, roughly 98% of them singletons. This clone was seen only once. Its target is unknown. Cells designated naive CD8 were CD45RO-negative and were positively selected for CCR7, with terminally differentiated effector memory CD45RA+ cells excluded. HIV-negative, healthy adults without recent acute infections or vaccinations were the donors. Sequencing was done on a sample of naive CD8+ T cells sorted from blood. The receptor was isolated from a man aged 25 to 40 in good health.

The CDR3 DNA follows: TGTGCCAGCAGCCAACTTACTGAAGCTTTCTTT. This encodes CASSQLTEAFF. V usage is TRBV5-6 and J usage is TRBJ1-1; D unclear. V lost 4 bases and J lost 5, with 6 bases in between. The CDR3 covers 11 residues. Germline V gene lookup returns CDR1 SGHDT and CDR2 YYEEEE.